This T cell receptor (beta chain) was recorded in a study of blood T cell repertoires in COVID-19. Cohorts were determined from participant-reported clinical history. From germline, CDR1 is LNHDA and CDR2 SQIVND (reference sequence). Trimming took off 7 bases at V and 4 bases at J, with 13 bases between the two ends. The CDR3 extends over 13 amino acids. This clone has a handful of counts. Method: immunoSEQ multiplex PCR; TCRdb's copy keeps in-frame clones and lacks some. The profile covers approximately 180,000 clones, with approximately 92% appearing a single time and approximately 2.1% taken by the ten largest.

The TCR comes from a woman aged 40-49 years with acute COVID-19. Specimen: PBMCs or T cells enriched from blood (not recorded which). The chain joins TRBV19 to TRBJ1-1; no definite D call. Written as DNA, the CDR3 is TGTGCCAGTACGCAGGAAAGGCTCACTGAAGCTTTCTTT. Protein: CASTQERLTEAFF.